The rows below give T cell receptor beta chains drawn from one sample of a study of T cells in localized non-small cell lung cancer. Clones were read by immunoSEQ multiplex PCR, and TCRdb kept only the in-frame ones, dropping some. The sample shows over a thousand clones, 20% to 25% of them seen only once. The starting material was normal lung tissue next to the tumor, obtained before any cancer treatment. Receptors originate from a male donor older than 55 with stage III squamous cell lung carcinoma. Both conserved end residues are part of each CDR3. Each record gives: D gene, V gene, clone size, J gene, CDR3 DNA, CDR3 protein. The D gene is left open where the match is weak. The size field is filled for only some rows; it gives once, few, many or a size class.

TRBD1	TRBV28	-	TRBJ1-4	TGTGCCAGCAGGGCGGACAGGGGTAATGAAAAACTGTTTTTT	CASRADRGNEKLFF
-	TRBV9	few	TRBJ1-2	TGTGCCAGCAGCGTAGATGCGGTAGTGAACTATGGCTACACCTTC	CASSVDAVVNYGYTF
-	TRBV29-1	few	TRBJ1-1	TGCAGCGTTGGAGCACAGAACACTGAAGCTTTCTTT	CSVGAQNTEAFF
TRBD2	TRBV19	few	TRBJ2-7	TGTGCCAGTAGTAAAACTAGCGATCCAACCTACGAGCAGTACTTC	CASSKTSDPTYEQYF
-	TRBV6-8	-	TRBJ2-2	TGTGCCAGCAGTTACCTTGGGGGCACCGGGGAGCTGTTTTTT	CASSYLGGTGELFF
TRBD1	TRBV5-1	-	TRBJ2-7	TGCGCCAGCAGCTTGGGAGACAGGGGGCCGGACGAGCAGTACTTC	CASSLGDRGPDEQYF
TRBD2	TRBV30	-	TRBJ2-7	TGTGCCTGGAGTGATACGACTAGCGGCTACGAGCAGTACTTC	CAWSDTTSGYEQYF
TRBD2	TRBV19	-	TRBJ2-1	TGTGCCAGTAGTTCGACTAGCGGACGTAAGTTCTTC	CASSSTSGRKFF
-	TRBV19	few	TRBJ1-5	TGTGCCAGTACCCTGGACTGGGGCGACAATCAGCCCCAGCATTTT	CASTLDWGDNQPQHF
TRBD1	TRBV5-1	-	TRBJ1-5	TGCGCCAGCAGCTTGGATGACAGGGTCAATCAGCCCCAGCATTTT	CASSLDDRVNQPQHF
TRBD2	TRBV11-3	-	TRBJ2-7	TGTGCCAGCAGCTACCAAGGGACTAGCGGCTACGAGCAGTACTTC	CASSYQGTSGYEQYF
-	TRBV6-8	few	TRBJ1-3	TGTGCCCCCCCAGGGCGCCCGCGGGGAAACACCATATATTTT	CAPPGRPRGNTIYF
TRBD1	TRBV25-1	-	TRBJ1-3	TGTGCCAGCAGTGGGGACAGTTTACGAAACACCATATATTTT	CASSGDSLRNTIYF
TRBD1	TRBV18	-	TRBJ1-1	TGTGCCAGCTCACCACCGACAGGGGGATTGCAGAACACTGAAGCTTTCTTT	CASSPPTGGLQNTEAFF
-	TRBV30	-	TRBJ2-3	TGTGCCTGGATGCGTCCGGATACGCAGTATTTT	CAWMRPDTQYF
-	TRBV12-5	-	TRBJ2-1	TGTGCTAGTGGTTTGGTACCTAGTGGTGAGCAGTTCTTC	CASGLVPSGEQFF
TRBD2	TRBV12-5	-	TRBJ2-7	TGTGCTAGTGGTTTGGTCGAAACCTCCGGGACTAGGTCCCCGGGGGGCGAGCAGTACTTC	CASGLVETSGTRSPGGEQYF
TRBD2	TRBV7-6	few	TRBJ2-7	TGTGCCAGCAGCTTCACCGGGACTACAAGAACAAAGCAGTACTTC	CASSFTGTTRTKQYF
TRBD1	TRBV5-1	-	TRBJ2-2	TGCGCCAGCAGCTTCTGGACAGGGGCCGGGGAGCTGTTTTTT	CASSFWTGAGELFF
TRBD1	TRBV11-3	few	TRBJ1-3	TGTGCCAGCAGCCCAGGGACAGGAGGAAACACCATATATTTT	CASSPGTGGNTIYF
-	TRBV10-2	-	TRBJ2-7	TGCGCCAGCACCGCCGAAGCGGGCAGCTCCTACGAGCAGTACTTC	CASTAEAGSSYEQYF
TRBD1	TRBV9	medium-sized	TRBJ2-7	TGTGCCAGCAGTGGGGGGACAGGGCCCTACGAGCAGTACTTC	CASSGGTGPYEQYF
-	TRBV30	few	TRBJ1-1	TGTGCCTGGAGTGATTCAGGGGCGGGCACTGAAGCTTTCTTT	CAWSDSGAGTEAFF
TRBD1	TRBV11-3	medium-sized	TRBJ2-7	TGTGCCAGCAGCTTGTACCGGGACAGGGGTTACGAGCAGTACTTC	CASSLYRDRGYEQYF
TRBD1	TRBV15	-	TRBJ2-1	TGTGCCACCAGCAGAGCCCCTCAGGGGGCGAACAATGAGCAGTTCTTC	CATSRAPQGANNEQFF